This T cell receptor beta chain was sequenced during a study of cytomegalovirus exposure and HLA in healthy donors. Study context: Ancestry clustering placed about 86% of around 400 genotyped donors in the Caucasian-associated cluster. Whole-study results and caveats: There were 150 or so TCR beta chains listed as cytomegalovirus-associated. Across all donors, roughly uniform sequencing depth was an assumption of the presence/absence analyses.

PCR employed 60 Vbeta and 13 Jbeta primers. Here immunoSEQ multiplex PCR was the method, and the copy in TCRdb shows in-frame clones only, minus some. The data show some 120,000 clones, 77% seen once. Germline assignment: CDR1 SEHNR and CDR2 FQNEAQ (reference sequence). The CDR3 is 8 residues long. This clone appeared a few times. Its antigen remains unknown. The junction and the germline gene differ at one end; a read error may be behind it. The chain combines TRBV7-9 with TRBJ1-2; D uncertain. Sequenced: PBMCs. The TCR originated in a man between 18 and 29 years old in good health and CMV-seropositive. The CDR3 DNA reads TGTGCCAGCAGCTACGAGCACTTC. It codes for CASSYEHF.